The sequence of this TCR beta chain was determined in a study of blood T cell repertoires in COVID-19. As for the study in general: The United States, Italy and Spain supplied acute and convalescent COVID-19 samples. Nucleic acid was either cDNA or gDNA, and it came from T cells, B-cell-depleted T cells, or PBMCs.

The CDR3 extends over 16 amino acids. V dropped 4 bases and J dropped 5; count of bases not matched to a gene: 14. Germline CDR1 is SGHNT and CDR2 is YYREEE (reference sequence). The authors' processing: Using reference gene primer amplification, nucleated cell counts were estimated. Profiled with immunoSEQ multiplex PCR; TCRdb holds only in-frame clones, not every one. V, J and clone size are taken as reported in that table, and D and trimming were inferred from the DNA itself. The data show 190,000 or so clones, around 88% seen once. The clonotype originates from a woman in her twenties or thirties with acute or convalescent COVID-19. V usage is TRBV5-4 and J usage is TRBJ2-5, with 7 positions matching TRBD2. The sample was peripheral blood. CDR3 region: CASSNYQLASMETQYF. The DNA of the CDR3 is TGTGCCAGCAGCAACTATCAACTAGCGTCCATGGAGACCCAGTACTTC. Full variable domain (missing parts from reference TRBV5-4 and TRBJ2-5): ETGVTQSPTHLIKTRGQQVTLRCSSQSGHNTVSWYQQALGQGPQFIFQYYREEENGRGNFPPRFSGLQFPNYSSELNVNALELDDSALYLCASSNYQLASMETQYFGPGTRLLVL.